Below, one T cell receptor (beta chain) is given with its context. The target antigen is unknown. This sample stems from a study of cytomegalovirus exposure and HLA in healthy donors. Study-wide context: Genetic ancestry analysis placed around four fifths of the approximately 400 donors that were genotyped in the Caucasian-associated cluster. Findings and limits, study-wide: Later, an analysis showed that TCR beta chains associated with HLA were more clonally expanded than others that were equally common.

PCR primers comprised 60 Vbeta and 13 Jbeta primers. The method was immunoSEQ multiplex PCR; TCRdb's version includes in-frame clones alone and lacks a portion of them. This sample yields about 130,000 clones, of which 81% are seen a single time; 0.55% to 0.85% belongs to the top ten. CDR3 length: 13 amino acids. Trimming took off 0 bases at V and 3 bases at J, with 4 bases between the two ends. Per the germline V gene, CDR1 is SGHVS and CDR2 is FNYEAQ. This clonotype was obtained from a man between 18 and 35 years old in good health and CMV-seronegative. The rearrangement uses TRBV7-6 and TRBJ2-3; D is unresolved. Sequences were obtained from PBMCs. CDR3: CASSLASTDTQYF. In DNA, the CDR3 is TGTGCCAGCAGCTTAGCTTCAACAGATACGCAGTATTTT.